This T cell receptor beta chain was obtained from a study of blood T cell repertoires in COVID-19. Background on the study: The origin of the acute and convalescent COVID-19 samples was the United States, Italy and Spain. Nucleic acid was either cDNA or gDNA, and it came from T cells, B-cell-depleted T cells, or PBMCs.

The V gene lost 3 bases and the J gene lost 7 bases, with 14 bases spanning the gap. Per germline, CDR1 SGHRS and CDR2 YFSETQ. The CDR3 has 14 residues. Clones were sequenced by immunoSEQ multiplex PCR, and TCRdb holds only the in-frame ones, with some missing. The repertoire holds around 310,000 clones, with 89% as singletons. The TCR originated in a woman aged 30 to 39 who had recovered from COVID-19. Input material: PBMCs or T cells enriched from blood (not recorded which). The chain uses TRBV5-1 and TRBJ2-1; tentative D call: TRBD1 (6 bases). The CDR3 sequence: CASSWGQTGNEQFF. DNA of the CDR3: TGCGCCAGCAGCTGGGGGCAGACAGGTAATGAGCAGTTCTTC.